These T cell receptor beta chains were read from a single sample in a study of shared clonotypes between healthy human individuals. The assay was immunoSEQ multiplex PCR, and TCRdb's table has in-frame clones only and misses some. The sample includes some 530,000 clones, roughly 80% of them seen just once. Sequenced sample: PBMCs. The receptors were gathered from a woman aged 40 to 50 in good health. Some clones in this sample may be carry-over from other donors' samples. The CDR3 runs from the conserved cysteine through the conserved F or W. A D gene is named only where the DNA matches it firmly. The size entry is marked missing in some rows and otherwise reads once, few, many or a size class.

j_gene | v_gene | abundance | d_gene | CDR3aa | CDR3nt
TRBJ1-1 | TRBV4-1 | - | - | CASSRATGAVVTEAFF | TGCGCCAGCAGCCGGGCGACTGGGGCGGTAGTAACTGAAGCTTTCTTT
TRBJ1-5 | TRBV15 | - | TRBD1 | CATSRDRGLGQPQHF | TGTGCCACCAGCAGAGACAGGGGGCTAGGTCAGCCCCAGCATTTT
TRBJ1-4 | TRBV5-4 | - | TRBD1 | CASSLPGGAEKLFF | TGTGCCAGCAGCTTGCCAGGGGGGGCTGAAAAACTGTTTTTT
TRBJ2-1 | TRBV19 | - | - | CASSSLNEQFF | TGTGCCAGTAGTTCACTAAATGAGCAGTTCTTC
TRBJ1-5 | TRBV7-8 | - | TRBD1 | CASSLDRVQPQHF | TGTGCCAGCAGCCTCGACAGGGTCCAGCCCCAGCATTTT
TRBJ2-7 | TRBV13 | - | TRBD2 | CASSLQVSSGAYEQYF | TGTGCCAGCAGCTTACAGGTATCAAGCGGGGCCTACGAGCAGTACTTC
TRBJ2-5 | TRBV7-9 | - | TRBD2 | CASSLGQTSAKETQYF | TGTGCCAGCAGCTTAGGCCAGACTAGCGCGAAAGAGACCCAGTACTTC
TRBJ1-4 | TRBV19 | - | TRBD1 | CASSRTGNEKLFF | TGTGCCAGTAGTAGGACAGGGAATGAAAAACTGTTTTTT
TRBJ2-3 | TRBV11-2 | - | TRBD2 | CASSLSGAKVDTQYF | TGTGCCAGCAGCTTAAGCGGGGCGAAGGTGGATACGCAGTATTTT
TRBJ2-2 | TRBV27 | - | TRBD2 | CASSLSGRATGELFF | TGTGCCAGCAGTTTATCCGGGAGGGCCACCGGGGAGCTGTTTTTT
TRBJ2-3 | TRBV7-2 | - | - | CASSLAGVSTQYF | TGTGCCAGCAGCTTAGCTGGCGTTAGTACGCAGTATTTT
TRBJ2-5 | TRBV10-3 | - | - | CAISEGRVSRETQYF | TGTGCCATCAGTGAGGGGCGGGTTTCGCGAGAGACCCAGTACTTC
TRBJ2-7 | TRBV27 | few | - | CASSFEDGSYEQYF | TGTGCCAGCAGTTTCGAGGACGGATCCTACGAGCAGTACTTC
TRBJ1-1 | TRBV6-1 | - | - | CASSGDRWMNTEAFF | TGTGCCAGCAGTGGGGACCGTTGGATGAACACTGAAGCTTTCTTT
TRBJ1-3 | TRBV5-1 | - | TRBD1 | CASSLGTGEIGNTIYF | TGCGCCAGCAGCTTGGGGACAGGGGAGATTGGAAACACCATATATTTT
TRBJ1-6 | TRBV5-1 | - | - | CASSLDHQGSSPLHF | TGCGCCAGCAGCTTGGATCACCAGGGGAGTTCACCCCTCCACTTT
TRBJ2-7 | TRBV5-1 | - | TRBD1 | CASSRDRGTYEQYF | TGCGCCAGCAGCAGGGACAGGGGCACCTACGAGCAGTACTTC
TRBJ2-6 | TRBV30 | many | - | CAWSEGSGANVLTF | TGTGCCTGGAGTGAGGGCTCTGGGGCCAACGTCCTGACTTTC
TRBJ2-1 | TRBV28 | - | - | CASSLSRYNEQFF | TGTGCCAGCAGTTTATCCCGCTACAATGAGCAGTTCTTC
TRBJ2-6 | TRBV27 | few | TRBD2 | CASSLYGLAGSGANVLTF | TGTGCCAGCAGTTTATATGGACTAGCGGGATCTGGGGCCAACGTCCTGACTTTC
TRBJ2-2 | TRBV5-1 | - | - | CASSLDGQMNTGELFF | TGCGCCAGCAGCTTGGATGGACAGATGAACACCGGGGAGCTGTTTTTT
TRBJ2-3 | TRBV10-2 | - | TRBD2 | CASSRLAGGPKSTDTQYF | TGCGCCAGCAGTAGACTAGCGGGAGGGCCGAAGAGCACAGATACGCAGTATTTT
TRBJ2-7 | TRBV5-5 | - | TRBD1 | CASSSNPGQAYEQYF | TGTGCCAGCAGTTCCAACCCGGGACAGGCCTACGAGCAGTACTTC
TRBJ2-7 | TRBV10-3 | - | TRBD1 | CAISESGQGAYEQYF | TGTGCCATCAGTGAGTCGGGACAGGGGGCCTACGAGCAGTACTTC
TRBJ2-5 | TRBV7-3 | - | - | CASSFGETGTQYF | TGTGCCAGCAGCTTCGGGGAGACAGGGACCCAGTACTTC
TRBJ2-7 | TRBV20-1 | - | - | CSARESYEQYF | TGCAGTGCCCGGGAGAGTTACGAGCAGTACTTC